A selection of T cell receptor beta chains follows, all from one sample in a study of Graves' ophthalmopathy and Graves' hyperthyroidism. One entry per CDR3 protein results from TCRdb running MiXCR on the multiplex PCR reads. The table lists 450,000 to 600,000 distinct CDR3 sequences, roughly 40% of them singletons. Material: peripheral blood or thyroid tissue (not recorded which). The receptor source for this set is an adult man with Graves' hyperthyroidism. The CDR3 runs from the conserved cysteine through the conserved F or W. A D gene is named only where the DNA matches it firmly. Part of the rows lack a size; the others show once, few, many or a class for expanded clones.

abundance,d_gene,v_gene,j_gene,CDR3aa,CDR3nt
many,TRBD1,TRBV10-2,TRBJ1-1,CASRDRNTEALF,TGCGCCAGCAGGGACAGGAACACTGAAGCTCTCTTT
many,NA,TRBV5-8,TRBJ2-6,CASSLAGGGANVLTF,TGTGCCAGCAGCTTGGCCGGCGGAGGGGCCAACGTCCTGACTTTC
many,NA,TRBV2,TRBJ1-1,CASTAGTRNTEAFF,TGTGCCAGCACTGCCGGGACAAGGAACACTGAAGCTTTCTTT
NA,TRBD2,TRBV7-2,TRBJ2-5,CATSDSGLAGVRSETQYF,TGTGCCACCAGTGACTCGGGACTAGCGGGGGTGAGGTCAGAGACCCAGTACTTC
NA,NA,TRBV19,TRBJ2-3,CASSSSMDSTDTQYF,TGTGCCAGTAGTTCTTCAATGGACAGCACAGATACGCAGTATTTT
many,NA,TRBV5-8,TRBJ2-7,CASSLGLDSYEQYF,TGTGCCAGCAGCTTGGGACTCGATTCCTACGAGCAGTACTTC
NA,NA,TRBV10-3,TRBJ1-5,CAISELGGRNQPQHF,TGTGCCATCAGTGAGTTAGGAGGGCGCAATCAGCCCCAGCATTTT
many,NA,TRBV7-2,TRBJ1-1,CASSPRTANTEAFF,TGTGCCAGCAGTCCTAGGACGGCGAACACTGAAGCTTTCTTT
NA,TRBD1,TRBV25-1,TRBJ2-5,CASSDRGQGDTQYF,TGTGCCAGCAGCGATAGGGGGCAAGGAGATACGCAGTACTTC
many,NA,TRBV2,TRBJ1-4,CASKWSGLDEKLFF,TGTGCCAGCAAATGGTCGGGGTTGGATGAAAAACTGTTTTTT
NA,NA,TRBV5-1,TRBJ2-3,CASSLPPIGRTDTQYF,TGTGCCAGCAGCTTGCCCCCCATTGGCCGCACAGATACGCAGTATTTT
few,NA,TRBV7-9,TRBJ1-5,CASSLGTVKTQPQHF,TGTGCCAGCAGTTTGGGAACCGTAAAAACTCAGCCCCAGCATTTT
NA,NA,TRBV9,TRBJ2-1,CVSSVEPISYNEQFF,TGTGTCAGCAGCGTAGAACCTATCTCCTACAATGAGCAGTTCTTC
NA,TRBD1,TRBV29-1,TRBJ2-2,CSLDPGQGNANTGELFF,TGCAGTCTTGATCCGGGACAGGGGAATGCGAACACCGGGGAGCTGTTTTTT
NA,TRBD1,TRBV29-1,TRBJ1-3,CSVEGTGGGNTIYF,TGCAGCGTTGAAGGGACAGGGGGCGGAAACACCATATATTTT
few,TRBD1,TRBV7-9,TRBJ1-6,CAWSRDRGPPGNSPLHF,TGTGCCTGGAGCCGGGACAGGGGGCCACCGGGGAATTCACCCCTCCACTTT
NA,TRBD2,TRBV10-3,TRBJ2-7,CAISEPGLAGDEQYF,TGTGCCATCAGTGAGCCGGGACTAGCGGGAGATGAGCAGTACTTC
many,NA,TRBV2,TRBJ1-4,CASSDGTANEKLFF,TGTGCCAGCAGTGATGGGACGGCTAATGAAAAACTGTTTTTT
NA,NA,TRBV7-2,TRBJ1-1,CASSVEGGIATGTEAFF,TGTGCCAGCAGCGTTGAAGGGGGGATTGCGACGGGTACTGAAGCTTTCTTT
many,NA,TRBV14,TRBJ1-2,CASSLSGEYGYTF,TGTGCCAGCAGCCTCTCCGGAGAGTATGGCTACACCTTC
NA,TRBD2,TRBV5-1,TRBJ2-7,CASSPGTSGSSYEQYF,TGCGCCAGCAGCCCCGGGACTAGCGGGAGCTCCTACGAGCAGTACTTC
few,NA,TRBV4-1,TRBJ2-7,CASSQIQKGLDYSYEQYF,TGCGCCAGCAGCCAAATCCAAAAGGGACTGGATTACTCCTACGAGCAGTACTTC
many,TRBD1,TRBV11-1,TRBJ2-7,CASSRNMDRAYEQYF,TGTGCCAGCAGCAGAAACATGGACAGGGCCTACGAGCAGTACTTC
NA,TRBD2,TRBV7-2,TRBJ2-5,CASSTRLAGRQETQYF,TGTGCCAGCAGCACCAGACTAGCGGGACGGCAAGAGACCCAGTACTTC
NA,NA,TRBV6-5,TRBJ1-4,CASSNQGQREKLFF,TGTGCCAGCAGCAACCAGGGGCAACGGGAAAAACTGTTTTTT
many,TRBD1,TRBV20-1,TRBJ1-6,CSARDGDRGVYNSPLHF,TGCAGTGCTAGAGATGGAGACAGGGGCGTCTATAATTCACCCCTCCACTTT
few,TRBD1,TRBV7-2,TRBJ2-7,CASSSSTGGGAGEQYF,TGTGCCAGCAGCTCGTCGACAGGGGGCGGTGCTGGCGAGCAGTACTTC
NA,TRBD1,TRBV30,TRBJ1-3,CAWGETGAGNTIYF,TGTGCCTGGGGGGAGACAGGGGCTGGAAACACCATATATTTT
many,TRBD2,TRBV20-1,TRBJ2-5,CSAILAGGETQYF,TGCAGTGCTATACTAGCGGGGGGTGAGACCCAGTACTTC
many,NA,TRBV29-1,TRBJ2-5,CSVEEDLVETQYF,TGCAGCGTTGAAGAGGACCTAGTTGAGACCCAGTACTTC
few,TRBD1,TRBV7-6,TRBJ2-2,CASSPTRGQGAIGELFF,TGTGCCAGCAGCCCAACAAGGGGACAGGGGGCCATCGGGGAGCTGTTTTTT
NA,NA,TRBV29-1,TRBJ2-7,CSADANYDEQYF,TGCAGCGCAGACGCGAACTATGATGAGCAGTACTTC
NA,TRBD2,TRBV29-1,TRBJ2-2,CSVAGLADTGELFF,TGCAGCGTTGCGGGACTAGCGGACACCGGGGAGCTGTTTTTT
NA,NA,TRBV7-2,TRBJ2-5,CASSKQGIQETQYF,TGTGCCAGCAGCAAACAGGGTATACAAGAGACCCAGTACTTC
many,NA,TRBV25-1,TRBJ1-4,CASSDPREMDEKLFF,TGTGCCAGCAGTGATCCTAGGGAGATGGATGAAAAACTGTTTTTT